This TCR beta chain was identified in a study of tumor and adjacent non-tumor tissue in lung cancer. No cell sorting was done before RNA was extracted from the tissue. The library came from three nested PCR rounds adapted from ARM-PCR protocols. TCRdb fed the multiplex PCR reads into MiXCR, producing one record per CDR3 protein. Here the sample spans approximately 79,000 distinct CDR3 sequences, 61% being singletons. This clonotype was observed once. A much larger clone lies one base from this, so it may be a read error. The receptor was isolated from a man between 65 and 85 years old with non-small cell lung cancer. Sample: lung tumor tissue.

DNA for the CDR3: TGCGCCAGCAGCGAAGGTCCACTAGCGGACTACGAGCAGTACTTC. Translated, it gives CASSEGPLADYEQYF. The chain is built from TRBV5-1 and TRBJ2-7; the match to TRBD2 covers 8 bases. CDR3 length equals 15 residues. Germline values: CDR1 SGHRS, CDR2 YFSETQ. Trimming removed 4 bases from V and 3 bases from J; junction bases left unmatched: 9.